The source of this T cell receptor beta chain is a study of T cells in Graves' hyperthyroidism and ophthalmopathy. Germline assignment: CDR1 SGHRS and CDR2 YFSETQ. Trimming stripped 4 bases from V and 8 bases from J, with 16 bases between. The CDR3 is made up of 14 amino acids. RNA transcripts provided the source from which TCR beta CDR3 regions were amplified. First-round RT-PCR of the TCR CDR3 relied on the HTBI primer set. TCRdb re-analysed the multiplex PCR reads in MiXCR, keeping a single row per CDR3 protein. The profile shows 550,000 to 850,000 distinct CDR3 sequences, roughly a sixth of them singletons.

The TCR was taken from a woman between 50 and 59 years old with Graves' hyperthyroidism that later progressed to Graves' ophthalmopathy. Input material: blood. The J gene is TRBJ2-1, the V gene TRBV5-1; the D gene is possibly TRBD2 (6 bases). The CDR3 is CASSEDYSGDEQFF. The CDR3 nucleotides read TGCGCCAGCAGCGAGGACTATTCTGGCGATGAGCAGTTCTTC.